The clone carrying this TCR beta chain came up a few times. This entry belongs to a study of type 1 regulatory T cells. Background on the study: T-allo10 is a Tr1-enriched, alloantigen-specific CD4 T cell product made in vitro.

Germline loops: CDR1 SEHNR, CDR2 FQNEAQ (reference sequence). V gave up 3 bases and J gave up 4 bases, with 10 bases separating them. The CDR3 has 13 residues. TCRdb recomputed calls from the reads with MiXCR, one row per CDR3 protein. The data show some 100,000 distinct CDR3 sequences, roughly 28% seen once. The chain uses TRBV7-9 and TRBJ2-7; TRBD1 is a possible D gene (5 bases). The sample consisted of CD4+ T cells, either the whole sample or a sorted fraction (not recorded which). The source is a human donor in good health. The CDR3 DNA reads TGTGCCAGCAGCTTCCAGGGCGGATACGAGCAGTACTTC. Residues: CASSFQGGYEQYF.